The 5 T cell receptor beta chains given below trace back to one sample, sequenced in a study of T-cell reconstitution after alpha-beta-depleted transplantation in children. Unique molecular identifiers were incorporated during preparation of the TCRbeta library. TCRdb itself ran the PCR reads through MiXCR, one entry per CDR3 protein. The sample shows 400,000 to 450,000 distinct CDR3 sequences, roughly 43% of them seen only once. This specimen was PBMCs, taken before TCRalphabeta/CD19-depleted stem cell transplant. The receptors come from a girl aged 2 to 9 with aplastic anemia, due to receive a stem cell transplant.

This clonotype was observed a handful of times. The chain combines TRBV27 with TRBJ2-3; either TRBD1 or TRBD2 may fit D (5 bases each). The length of the CDR3 is 15 residues. Trimming took off 5 bases at V and 1 base at J, with 13 bases between the two ends. Germline CDR1 and CDR2: MNHEY and SMNVEV (reference sequence). The CDR3 sequence is CASSPTRGGTDTQYF. The CDR3 nucleotides are TGTGCCAGCAGTCCTACTAGAGGGGGCACAGATACGCAGTATTTT.

This chain uses TRBV29-1 with TRBJ2-1; 10 nucleotides agree with TRBD2. CDR3 length equals 13 residues. Germline loops: CDR1 SQVTM, CDR2 ANQGSEA. V gave up 6 bases and J gave up 6 bases; unmatched junction bases: 5. In DNA, the CDR3 is TGCAGCGTCAGCGGGAGGGCCGCCAATGAGCAGTTCTTC. It codes for CSVSGRAANEQFF.

The chain recombines TRBV30 with TRBJ2-5; TRBD2 matches 9 bases. The CDR3 runs 16 residues. Germline loops: CDR1 GTSNPN, CDR2 SVGIG (reference sequence). J lost 5 bases, V lost 2 bases, and 12 bases had no gene match. Here the CDR3 DNA reads TGTGCCTGGAGTTGGGGGCGCGGGGGGGCCGTGGAGACCCAGTACTTC. This encodes CAWSWGRGGAVETQYF.

At least ten counts were recorded for this clonotype. The chain is built from TRBV6-2 or TRBV6-3 and TRBJ2-7; 9 bases are shared with TRBD2. Germline V gives CDR1 MNHEY, CDR2 SVGEGT. This CDR3 contains 14 residues. J was trimmed by 2 bases and V by 4 bases; bases with no gene match: 3. The CDR3 loop reads CASSSSGKAYEQYF. CDR3 DNA sequence: TGTGCCAGCAGTTCTAGCGGGAAAGCCTACGAGCAGTACTTC.

As DNA, the CDR3 is TGTGCCAGGGATCTTCCCGGGGAGCTGTTTTTT. Encoded protein: CARDLPGELFF. J is TRBJ2-2 and V is TRBV6-5; D is ambiguous. Germline CDR1 reads MNHEY; CDR2 reads SVGAGI. CDR3 length: 11 residues. V gave up 9 bases and J gave up 6 bases, with 8 bases separating them.